Below, 22 T cell receptor beta chains from the same sample are listed, as sequenced in a study of graft-versus-host responses after intestinal transplantation. TCRdb keeps only in-frame clones here, not all; method: immunoSEQ multiplex PCR. The sample has approximately 58,000 clones, about 90% seen once. The sequenced sample was PBMCs, obtained 26 days after transplant. The receptors come from a human patient who received an intestinal transplant, so some T cells may come from the graft donor.

The V and J genes are TRBV15 and TRBJ2-1; 11 bases are shared with TRBD2. Germline V gene data show CDR1 as LNHNV and CDR2 as YYDKDF (reference sequence). V gave up 6 bases and J gave up 0 bases; unmatched junction bases: 4. This CDR3 has 16 amino acids. CDR3 in DNA: TGTGCCACCAGGCTAACTAGCGGGAGCTCCTACAATGAGCAGTTCTTC. Residues: CATRLTSGSSYNEQFF.

The J gene is TRBJ1-1, the V gene TRBV4-1; perhaps TRBD1 as D (5 bases). Germline V gene lookup returns CDR1 MGHRA and CDR2 YSYEKL. V lost 4 bases, J lost 0 bases, and 15 bases lay in between. CDR3 length: 16 amino acids. The CDR3 loop reads CASSPGGEGMNTEAFF. The CDR3 DNA follows: TGCGCCAGCAGCCCGGGGGGGGAAGGGATGAACACTGAAGCTTTCTTT.

The rearrangement links TRBV4-1 to TRBJ1-1, with D maybe TRBD1 (5 bases). V lost 5 bases to trimming and J lost 0 bases, with 13 bases between them. The V gene's germline CDR1 is MGHRA and CDR2 YSYEKL. CDR3 length: 15 amino acids. CDR3 protein: CASSWEAGMNTEAFF. Here the CDR3 DNA reads TGCGCCAGCAGCTGGGAGGCAGGGATGAACACTGAAGCTTTCTTT.

The gene calls are TRBV7-6 and TRBJ1-2; tentatively, D is TRBD1 (5 bases). This CDR3 contains 16 residues. V was cut by 6 bases and J by 3 bases, with 20 bases left in between. CDR1 SGHVS and CDR2 FNYEAQ come from the germline V gene. CDR3 DNA sequence: TGTGCCAGCAGTCAGGGCCATACAGGACTAGACTATGGCTACACCTTC. It specifies CASSQGHTGLDYGYTF.

V gene TRBV4-1 combines with J gene TRBJ1-1; tentative D call: TRBD1 (5 bases). With 0 bases removed from V and 5 bases from J, the gap between germline ends came to 16 bases. CDR3 length equals 16 residues. Per germline, CDR1 MGHRA and CDR2 YSYEKL. The DNA of the CDR3 is TGCGCCAGCAGCCAAGAGGCCCAGTGGGGGGGGACTGAAGCTTTCTTT. Encoded protein: CASSQEAQWGGTEAFF.

The J gene is TRBJ1-6, the V gene TRBV25-1; TRBD1 aligns across 11 bases. The junction had 3 bases not matched to a gene; V was cut back by 6 bases and J by 2 bases. This CDR3 spans 16 amino acids. Germline CDR1 MGHDK, CDR2 SYGVNS. The DNA of the CDR3 is TGTGCCAGCAGCCGGACAGGGGGCCCCTATAATTCACCCCTCCACTTT. Translating it yields CASSRTGGPYNSPLHF.

The chain carries TRBV15 and TRBJ1-4, with 8 bases identical to TRBD1. Germline CDR1 is LNHNV and CDR2 is YYDKDF (reference sequence). Unmatched junction bases numbered 7, after V lost 7 bases and J lost 3 bases. This CDR3 region has 15 residues. CDR3 residues: CATKPGQASNEKLFF. CDR3 nucleotides: TGTGCCACCAAACCGGGACAGGCTTCTAATGAAAAACTGTTTTTT.

The rearrangement uses TRBV4-1 and TRBJ2-2, with D unresolved. This CDR3 comprises 14 residues. The V gene lost 1 base and the J gene lost 5 bases, with 8 bases spanning the gap. The germline V gene encodes CDR1 MGHRA and CDR2 YSYEKL. The CDR3 is CASSQAPRTGELFF. CDR3 nucleotides: TGCGCCAGCAGCCAAGCGCCCCGGACCGGGGAGCTGTTTTTT.

In nucleotides, the CDR3 is TGCGCCAGCAGCCCCGACGGGAGTAGAGCGAGATACGAGCAGTACTTC. Translating gives CASSPDGSRARYEQYF. The V gene is TRBV4-1, the J gene TRBJ2-7; D is perhaps TRBD2 (6 bases). The V and J ends lost 4 bases and 4 bases respectively, with 20 bases between them. Per germline, CDR1 MGHRA and CDR2 YSYEKL. The CDR3 spans 16 residues.

The chain links TRBV4-3 to TRBJ2-1; a weak D match, TRBD1 (5 bases). This CDR3 spans 14 amino acids. The germline CDR1 and CDR2 sequences are LGHNA and YSLEER. The ends were cut back, 0 bases at V and 9 bases at J, with 12 bases in the middle. CDR3 loop: CASSQDSGFGEQFF. In DNA form, the CDR3 reads TGCGCCAGCAGCCAAGATTCAGGGTTCGGTGAGCAGTTCTTC.

The chain combines TRBV7-6 with TRBJ2-3; the match to TRBD2 covers 13 bases. Looked up from germline, CDR1 is SGHVS and CDR2 is FNYEAQ. The ends lost 5 bases at V and 5 bases at J; junction bases unmatched: 13. The CDR3 spans 18 residues. CDR3 protein: CASSHPRTLAGGRDTQYF. Here the CDR3 DNA reads TGTGCCAGCAGCCACCCCCGAACACTAGCGGGGGGGCGAGATACGCAGTATTTT.

This chain links TRBV15 with TRBJ1-1; 10 nucleotides line up with TRBD1. The J segment lost 2 bases and the V segment lost 7 bases, leaving 13 bases of the junction unmatched. Germline V gene data show CDR1 as LNHNV and CDR2 as YYDKDF (reference sequence). The length of the CDR3 is 17 residues. The CDR3 sequence: CATTQLLGDRGNTEAFF. The CDR3 region has the DNA TGTGCCACCACCCAGCTTTTAGGGGACAGGGGAAACACTGAAGCTTTCTTT.

The genes are TRBV30 and TRBJ2-7, with 7 bases identical to TRBD1. V shed 1 base, J shed 5 bases, and the junction held 8 bases outside the gene matches. CDR3 size: 14 residues. CDR1 is GTSNPN and CDR2 is SVGIG in the germline V gene (reference sequence). CDR3 region: CAWSGSRGFHEQYV. The DNA of the CDR3 is TGTGCCTGGAGTGGTAGCAGGGGGTTCCACGAGCAGTACGTC.

The chain combines TRBV28 with TRBJ2-7; weak D call: TRBD1 (6 bases). The CDR3 is made up of 16 amino acids. CDR1 MDHEN and CDR2 SYDVKM come from the germline V gene. Trimming left V 3 bases short and J 3 bases short, with 18 bases between. DNA for the CDR3: TGTGCCAGCAGTTTGGCGCAGGGCCAGGGGCTCTACGAGCAGTACTTC. Its translation is CASSLAQGQGLYEQYF.

This chain's CDR3 is CASSFDRVNEQFF. In DNA, the CDR3 is TGTGCCAGCAGCTTCGACAGGGTCAATGAGCAGTTCTTC. The chain is built from TRBV27 and TRBJ2-1; TRBD1 aligns across 7 bases. J was trimmed by 6 bases and V by 6 bases; bases with no gene match: 5. CDR3 length: 13 amino acids. The germline V gene encodes CDR1 MNHEY and CDR2 SMNVEV (reference sequence).

The rearrangement uses TRBV6-1 and TRBJ2-7; 9 bases map to TRBD1. The CDR3 totals 15 residues. The V gene end was trimmed by 5 bases and the J gene end by 2 bases; junction bases not matched to a gene: 7. CDR1 MNHNS and CDR2 SASEGT come from the germline V gene. The CDR3 DNA reads TGTGCCAGCAGTTCACAGGGGGCAATACCCTACGAGCAGTACTTC. The encoded protein is CASSSQGAIPYEQYF.

This clone showed up just once. The chain carries TRBV23-1 and TRBJ1-2, with D possibly TRBD1 on 6 matching bases. TRBV23-1 is known as an ORF, though its function is uncertain. The CDR3 covers 16 residues. The germline V and J ends were trimmed by 4 bases and 1 base, with 16 bases remaining between them. CDR3 in DNA: TGCGCCAGCAGTCGGGAGGGGGGGGACGTTAACTATGGCTACACCTTC. Its protein is CASSREGGDVNYGYTF.

The chain couples TRBV25-1 to TRBJ1-4, with 9 bases lining up with TRBD1. This CDR3 contains 17 residues. J was trimmed by 1 base and V by 6 bases; bases with no gene match: 9. The germline CDR1 and CDR2 sequences are MGHDK and SYGVNS. The CDR3 spells CASRPGQGSITNEKLFF. For the CDR3, the DNA is TGTGCCAGCAGGCCGGGACAGGGTTCTATAACTAATGAAAAACTGTTTTTT.

V and J are TRBV4-3 and TRBJ1-4; TRBD1 is a possible D gene (6 bases). Trimming removed 0 bases at V and 13 bases at J, with 18 bases between. Per germline, CDR1 LGHNA and CDR2 YSLEER. This CDR3 contains 15 residues. The CDR3: CASSQDRGLGLGLFF. In DNA form, the CDR3 reads TGCGCCAGCAGCCAAGATAGGGGGTTAGGTCTGGGACTGTTTTTT.

This clone showed up just a few times. This rearrangement joins TRBV4-3 to TRBJ1-6; tentatively, D is TRBD1 (5 bases). Trimming cost V 4 bases and J 7 bases, with 11 bases left between them. This CDR3 is 14 amino acids long. CDR1 is LGHNA and CDR2 is YSLEER in the germline V gene. Written as DNA, the CDR3 is TGCGCCAGCAGCCTTACAGGACCGAATTCACCCCTCCACTTT. Translating it yields CASSLTGPNSPLHF.

This clone was detected only once. The genes are TRBV7-9 and TRBJ2-3, with D possibly TRBD1 on 5 matching bases. CDR1 and CDR2 from the germline V gene are SEHNR and FQNEAQ (reference sequence). V shed 0 bases and J shed 0 bases, with 16 bases lying between them. CDR3 length: 18 amino acids. The CDR3 spells CASSLAFNNRRSTDTQYF. The CDR3 DNA follows: TGTGCCAGCAGCTTAGCTTTTAATAACAGGAGAAGCACAGATACGCAGTATTTT.

This rearrangement joins TRBV5-6 to TRBJ1-3; possible D gene TRBD1, 5 bases. The CDR3 sequence is 19 residues long. The germline V and J ends were trimmed by 2 bases and 0 bases, with 21 bases remaining between them. Germline lookup yields CDR1 SGHDT and CDR2 YYEEEE. The CDR3 is CASSFLETDSHYSGNTIYF. The CDR3 DNA follows: TGTGCCAGCAGCTTCCTTGAAACCGACAGCCATTACTCTGGAAACACCATATATTTT.